This is a list of T cell receptor beta chains from one sample in a study of T cells after yellow fever vaccination. One entry per CDR3 protein results from TCRdb running MiXCR on the 5' RACE reads. The sample has a few hundred thousand distinct CDR3 sequences, 11% seen once; the top ten hold roughly 18%. Sequenced here: PBMCs, sampled on the day of the first yellow fever vaccination. These receptors were obtained from a man between 18 and 35 years old who received the YFV17D yellow fever vaccine. Both conserved end residues are part of each CDR3. D genes are given only for firm matches. The listing skips clone size in some rows; elsewhere it reads once, few, many or a size class.

j_call,clone_size,d_call,v_call,cdr3_aa,cdr3_nt
TRBJ1-1,-,-,TRBV28,CASSSPSTEAFF,TGTGCCAGCAGTTCCCCGTCCACTGAAGCTTTCTTT
TRBJ1-3,few,-,TRBV20-1,CSASTGPENTIYF,TGCAGTGCTAGTACAGGGCCTGAAAACACCATATATTTT
TRBJ2-5,few,TRBD2,TRBV4-3,CASSRNRGEETQYF,TGCGCCAGCAGCCGGAACCGGGGGGAGGAGACCCAGTACTTC
TRBJ2-4,few,-,TRBV11-2,CASSPARQNIQYF,TGTGCCAGCAGCCCCGCCCGACAGAACATTCAGTACTTC
TRBJ1-4,few,-,TRBV5-1,CASSSSPGEKLFF,TGCGCCAGCAGCTCTTCCCCCGGCGAAAAACTGTTTTTT
TRBJ1-1,-,-,TRBV20-1,CSARDPVGTEAFF,TGCAGTGCTAGAGATCCCGTGGGCACTGAAGCTTTCTTT
TRBJ1-2,many,-,TRBV12-3/TRBV12-4,CASSLGPQGDGYTF,TGTGCCAGCAGTCTGGGACCTCAGGGTGATGGCTACACCTTC
TRBJ2-3,many,-,TRBV20-1,CSASEGDARGTSTDTQYF,TGCAGTGCTAGCGAGGGTGACGCCAGGGGAACTAGCACAGATACGCAGTATTTT
TRBJ1-2,few,-,TRBV15,CATSRGAGKGGYTF,TGTGCCACCAGCAGAGGTGCGGGGAAGGGTGGCTACACCTTC
TRBJ2-5,-,-,TRBV6-6,CASSYASEAQYF,TGTGCCAGCAGTTACGCAAGCGAAGCCCAGTACTTC
TRBJ2-3,many,-,TRBV5-4,CASSFPGISADTQYF,TGTGCCAGCAGCTTCCCGGGGATCTCGGCAGATACGCAGTATTTT
TRBJ2-3,few,TRBD2,TRBV14,CASSQVGGVADTQYF,TGTGCCAGCAGCCAAGTCGGGGGGGTCGCCGATACGCAGTATTTT
TRBJ2-5,many,TRBD2,TRBV5-1,CASSLGASGAQETQYF,TGCGCCAGCAGCTTGGGGGCTAGCGGAGCCCAAGAGACCCAGTACTTC
TRBJ2-7,-,-,TRBV20-1,CSATPRPYYEQYF,TGCAGTGCTACCCCCCGCCCGTACTACGAGCAGTACTTC
TRBJ1-2,-,-,TRBV7-2,CASSLVPGAEYGYTF,TGTGCCAGCAGCTTAGTCCCGGGGGCAGAGTATGGCTACACCTTC
TRBJ2-7,few,TRBD1,TRBV4-2,CASSQRTGRDEQYF,TGTGCCAGCAGCCAGAGGACAGGTCGGGACGAGCAGTACTTC
TRBJ2-1,few,-,TRBV9,CASSLGPSPEQFF,TGTGCCAGCAGCTTAGGCCCTAGCCCCGAGCAGTTCTTC
TRBJ2-1,-,-,TRBV29-1,CSVEGYNEQFF,TGCAGCGTTGAGGGGTACAATGAGCAGTTCTTC
TRBJ2-2,-,TRBD1,TRBV4-2,CASSRRGGQGYTGELFF,TGTGCCAGCAGCCGGAGGGGGGGACAGGGTTACACCGGGGAGCTGTTTTTT
TRBJ2-1,-,-,TRBV5-5,CASSLTGSYYNEQFF,TGTGCCAGCAGCTTGACAGGGTCTTACTACAATGAGCAGTTCTTC
TRBJ2-7,-,-,TRBV7-2,CASSPRGSAPYEQYF,TGTGCCAGCAGCCCCCGGGGGAGTGCGCCCTACGAGCAGTACTTC
TRBJ1-1,few,-,TRBV5-1,CASSLGGAPEAFF,TGCGCCAGCAGCTTGGGGGGGGCCCCTGAAGCTTTCTTT
TRBJ2-7,few,-,TRBV5-1,CASSRDSLSYEQYF,TGCGCCAGCAGCCGTGACAGCCTCTCCTACGAGCAGTACTTC
TRBJ2-5,few,-,TRBV15,CATSSHWVAETQYF,TGTGCCACCAGCAGCCACTGGGTGGCGGAGACCCAGTACTTC
TRBJ1-2,-,-,TRBV5-6,CASSLAEIDYGYTF,TGTGCCAGCAGCTTGGCCGAGATTGACTATGGCTACACCTTC
TRBJ1-1,few,TRBD1,TRBV28,CASSLIRDSEAFF,TGTGCCAGCAGCCTTATCCGGGACAGTGAAGCTTTCTTT
TRBJ1-2,-,-,TRBV27,CASSLQFAAGYGYTF,TGTGCCAGCAGTTTACAATTCGCGGCAGGATATGGCTACACCTTC
TRBJ2-5,many,TRBD2,TRBV2,CASRGLEETQYF,TGTGCCAGCAGGGGACTAGAGGAGACCCAGTACTTC
TRBJ2-3,few,TRBD2,TRBV6-2/TRBV6-3,CASSYSSGGRQTQYF,TGTGCCAGCAGTTACTCCAGCGGGGGTAGACAAACGCAGTATTTT
TRBJ2-5,-,TRBD2,TRBV5-1,CASSSHLTSGDERRETQYF,TGCGCCAGCAGCTCGCACCTGACTAGCGGGGATGAACGCCGAGAGACCCAGTACTTC
TRBJ2-5,few,TRBD2,TRBV11-2,CASRRLAGVSQETQYF,TGTGCCAGCAGACGCCTAGCGGGGGTGAGCCAAGAGACCCAGTACTTC
TRBJ2-1,few,TRBD1,TRBV29-1,CSVAGTGAYNEQFF,TGCAGCGTTGCCGGGACAGGGGCCTACAATGAGCAGTTCTTC
TRBJ2-1,-,TRBD2,TRBV7-3,CASSPPGTSGYNEQFF,TGTGCCAGCAGCCCTCCCGGGACTAGCGGATACAATGAGCAGTTCTTC
TRBJ1-2,few,-,TRBV14,CASSQDFAGGYTF,TGTGCCAGCAGCCAAGATTTCGCAGGGGGCTACACCTTC
TRBJ2-5,few,TRBD1,TRBV20-1,CSARDGGTGEETQYF,TGCAGTGCTAGAGATGGAGGGACAGGGGAAGAGACCCAGTACTTC
TRBJ2-3,many,-,TRBV5-1,CASSLDSSSTDTQYF,TGCGCCAGCAGCTTGGACAGCTCTAGCACAGATACGCAGTATTTT
TRBJ2-5,many,-,TRBV6-5,CASSFDPTGLQETQYF,TGTGCCAGCAGTTTCGACCCGACAGGTCTACAAGAGACCCAGTACTTC
TRBJ2-5,-,-,TRBV3-1,CASSQEGAGPLGETQYF,TGTGCCAGCAGCCAAGAGGGCGCAGGACCCCTAGGGGAGACCCAGTACTTC
TRBJ2-7,many,TRBD1,TRBV5-4,CASSLGDSSYEQYF,TGTGCCAGCAGCTTGGGGGACAGCTCCTACGAGCAGTACTTC
TRBJ1-5,few,-,TRBV4-1,CASRPVGSNQPQHF,TGCGCCAGCCGACCCGTGGGTAGCAATCAGCCCCAGCATTTT
TRBJ2-1,-,TRBD1,TRBV12-3/TRBV12-4,CASREGGPYNEQFF,TGTGCCAGCCGTGAAGGGGGCCCCTACAATGAGCAGTTCTTC
TRBJ2-1,few,TRBD1,TRBV5-1,CASSLIGGRYNEQFF,TGCGCCAGCAGCTTGATAGGGGGCAGGTACAATGAGCAGTTCTTC
TRBJ2-1,-,-,TRBV4-2,CASSQDPGEPYNEQFF,TGTGCCAGCAGCCAAGATCCAGGGGAGCCCTACAATGAGCAGTTCTTC
TRBJ2-3,few,-,TRBV24-1,CATSDAKAGTDTQYF,TGTGCCACCAGTGATGCCAAGGCTGGCACAGATACGCAGTATTTT